These 30 T cell receptor beta chains were sequenced from one sample in a study of T-cell reconstitution after alpha-beta-depleted transplantation in children. The TCRbeta library was prepared with unique molecular identifiers. TCRdb re-called the PCR reads with MiXCR, one entry per CDR3 protein. The sample includes 200,000 to 250,000 distinct CDR3 sequences, around 12% of them seen just once. The sample was PBMCs from the stem cell graft donor, taken from the stem cell graft. The receptors were gathered from a human donor who donated a stem cell graft to a child with acute lymphoblastic leukemia.

At least ten counts were recorded for this clonotype. The rearrangement joins TRBV7-2 to TRBJ2-5; D possibly corresponds to TRBD2 (5 bases). Trimming took off 4 bases at V and 4 bases at J, with 16 bases between the two ends. Germline CDR1 and CDR2: SGHTA and FQGNSA. The CDR3 has 15 residues. The CDR3 spells CASSSTGTLSETQYF. The CDR3, as DNA: TGTGCCAGCAGCTCCACGGGAACTTTATCAGAGACCCAGTACTTC.

In this sample, this clonotype turned up many times. This chain connects TRBV20-1 to TRBJ2-7; 10 nucleotides align to TRBD2. This CDR3 spans 14 amino acids. J was trimmed by 5 bases and V by 5 bases; bases with no gene match: 9. The germline V gene encodes CDR1 DFQATT and CDR2 SNEGSKA (reference sequence). The CDR3 nucleotides are TGCAGTGCTCTAACTAGCGGGGTGGGTAACGAGCAGTACTTC. It encodes CSALTSGVGNEQYF.

In regard to this clonotype: This may stem from a read error, because a much larger clone lies one nucleotide away. This rearrangement joins TRBV3-1 to TRBJ1-2; D may be TRBD1 (5 bases). CDR3 length: 17 residues. Germline CDR1 is LGHDT and CDR2 is YNNKEL (reference sequence). Between the trimmed V and J ends, which lost 8 bases and 7 bases, there was a span of 29 bases. Here the CDR3 reads CASCSITGRVGISGYTF. In nucleotides, the CDR3 is TGTGCCAGCTGCTCAATCACGGGGCGAGTGGGCATAAGTGGCTACACCTTC.

This clonotype was detected only a few times. The chain joins TRBV29-1 to TRBJ2-7; TRBD2 aligns across 9 bases. Germline lookup yields CDR1 SQVTM and CDR2 ANQGSEA. J lost 2 bases, V lost 5 bases, and 1 base had no gene match. The CDR3 extends over 12 amino acids. The CDR3 DNA is TGCAGCGTTATAGCGGGAGCCTACGAGCAGTACTTC. Its protein is CSVIAGAYEQYF.

The table lists this clonotype with many counts. The chain is built from TRBV7-2 and TRBJ2-7; 7 bases are a match to TRBD1. The V and J ends lost 0 bases and 1 base, in that order; junction bases with no gene match: 6. From germline, CDR1 is SGHTA and CDR2 FQGNSA. The CDR3 consists of 16 residues. Written as DNA, the CDR3 is TGTGCCAGCAGCTTAGCGCCAGGGGGTATGTCCTACGAGCAGTACTTC. Translated: CASSLAPGGMSYEQYF.

This clonotype occurred many times. This rearrangement joins TRBV15 to TRBJ2-7, with TRBD2 as a possible D gene (6 bases). Trimming shortened V by 1 base and J by 3 bases, and 16 bases separated the two germline ends. Germline V gene lookup returns CDR1 LNHNV and CDR2 YYDKDF (reference sequence). The CDR3 consists of 16 residues. The chain's CDR3 is CATSRAGRVGDYEQYF. Here the CDR3 DNA reads TGTGCCACCAGCAGAGCCGGGAGAGTGGGGGACTACGAGCAGTACTTC.

This clonotype has a count of ten or more. The chain carries TRBV20-1 and TRBJ1-4; 8 nucleotides align to TRBD1. The J segment lost 7 bases and the V segment lost 6 bases, leaving 4 bases of the junction unmatched. The CDR3 totals 12 residues. The germline V gene has CDR1 DFQATT and CDR2 SNEGSKA (reference sequence). Here the CDR3 reads CSAIQGGEKLFF. The CDR3 region has the DNA TGCAGTGCCATACAGGGGGGTGAAAAACTGTTTTTT.

This clonotype was detected many times. This chain joins TRBV4-2 and TRBJ2-1; D is unclear. The CDR3 loop spans 17 amino acids. The germline V gene has CDR1 LGHNA and CDR2 YNFKEQ. V lost 0 bases, J lost 0 bases, and 12 bases lay in between. This CDR3 reads CASSQDGRKYSYNEQFF. CDR3 sequence (DNA): TGTGCCAGCAGCCAAGACGGGCGGAAATACTCCTACAATGAGCAGTTCTTC.

Many counts were recorded for this clonotype. The chain uses TRBV20-1 and TRBJ2-4; D gene uncertain. The V gene lost 1 base and the J gene lost 7 bases, with 11 bases spanning the gap. Germline-derived CDR1 and CDR2 are DFQATT and SNEGSKA (reference sequence). There are 13 residues in the CDR3. CDR3 bases: TGCAGTGCTAGAGCCCTAGACGCGAACATTCAGTACTTC. It specifies CSARALDANIQYF.

This clonotype appeared many times. The rearrangement uses TRBV6-5 and TRBJ2-7; 11 nucleotides match TRBD2. The junction had 4 bases not matched to a gene; V was cut back by 6 bases and J by 3 bases. CDR3 length: 14 amino acids. Per germline, CDR1 MNHEY and CDR2 SVGAGI. CDR3 coding DNA: TGTGCCAGCAGGGGGACTAGCGGATTCTACGAGCAGTACTTC. Residues: CASRGTSGFYEQYF.

This clonotype was observed at least ten times. The chain is built from TRBV20-1 and TRBJ1-2; TRBD1 matches 9 bases. Per the germline V gene, CDR1 is DFQATT and CDR2 is SNEGSKA (reference sequence). CDR3 length equals 11 residues. CDR3 residues: CRAGTGNGYTF. The DNA of the CDR3 is TGCAGGGCCGGGACAGGGAATGGCTACACCTTC.

This clonotype was found many times. J is TRBJ1-1 and V is TRBV6-2 or TRBV6-3; D unclear. The CDR3 spans 11 residues. CDR1 MNHEY and CDR2 SVGEGT come from the germline V gene. V was clipped by 0 bases and J by 10 bases, with 6 bases between them. The CDR3 sequence: CASSYSIRAFF. The CDR3 bases are TGTGCCAGCAGTTACTCGATTCGAGCTTTCTTT.

This clonotype has ten or more counts. The chain employs TRBV28 and TRBJ2-3; no clear D. Trimming took 2 bases from V and 4 from J, leaving 10 bases between them. The CDR3 is made up of 14 amino acids. Germline V gene data show CDR1 as MDHEN and CDR2 as SYDVKM. The CDR3: CASSLRGISDTQYF. CDR3 in DNA: TGTGCCAGCAGTTTACGTGGGATTTCAGATACGCAGTATTTT. Filled out from reference TRBV28 and TRBJ2-3, the complete variable domain reads DVKVTQSSRYLVKRTGEKVFLECVQDMDHENMFWYRQDPGLGLRLIYFSYDVKMKEKGDIPEGYSVSREKKERFSLILESASTNQTSMYLCASSLRGISDTQYFGPGTRLTVL.

This chain connects TRBV4-3 to TRBJ1-1; a possible D gene is TRBD1 (5 bases). CDR1 LGHNA and CDR2 YSLEER come from the germline V gene. The CDR3 covers 14 residues. Trimming cost V 4 bases and J 5 bases, with 14 bases left between them. The CDR3 sequence: CASSPEGSYTEAFF. The CDR3 DNA sequence: TGCGCCAGCAGCCCCGAGGGGTCTTATACTGAAGCTTTCTTT.

As to this clonotype: With a much larger clone just one base away, this may be a read error. V is TRBV4-2 and J is TRBJ2-4, with D hard to call. Germline CDR1 and CDR2: LGHNA and YNFKEQ. The CDR3 is 15 residues long. The CDR3 DNA reads TGTGCCAGCAGCCAAGTTTCCAGTGACCAAAACAGTCAGTACTTC. Protein product: CASSQVSSDQNSQYF.

In its sample, this clonotype was seen many times. The chain combines TRBV4-3 with TRBJ2-7; 11 nucleotides agree with TRBD2. Per germline, CDR1 LGHNA and CDR2 YSLEER. After removal of 4 bases from V and 3 bases from J, the junction contained 5 bases not matched to a gene. The CDR3 is 15 amino acids. For the CDR3, the DNA is TGCGCCAGCAGCCGTATTCTAGCGGGAGGCTACGAGCAGTACTTC. This gives the protein CASSRILAGGYEQYF.

With regard to this clonotype: Being one base from a much bigger clone, this may be a read error. This chain links TRBV29-1 with TRBJ2-1, with 7 bases aligning to TRBD2. The CDR3 covers 15 residues. In germline, CDR1 is SQVTM, CDR2 ANQGSEA. V lost 4 bases to trimming and J lost 11 bases; unmatched junction nucleotides: 17. The CDR3 region is CSVVSPGLRNHKQFF. The CDR3 DNA sequence: TGCAGCGTTGTATCCCCGGGACTACGAAACCATAAGCAGTTCTTC.

There are many counts of this clonotype. This rearrangement joins TRBV7-9 to TRBJ1-1; 7 bases fit TRBD1. J lost 6 bases, V lost 1 base, and 14 bases had no gene match. The germline V gene encodes CDR1 SEHNR and CDR2 FQNEAQ (reference sequence). The CDR3 is 17 amino acids. The DNA of the CDR3 is TGTGCCAGCAGCTTAGGGACGATCGGACAGGCTAAGGCTGAAGCTTTCTTT. Translation gives CASSLGTIGQAKAEAFF.

The table lists this clonotype with many counts. V and J are TRBV5-1 and TRBJ1-5; 7 bases are shared with TRBD1. V shed 0 bases, J shed 4 bases, and the junction held 4 bases outside the gene matches. The length of the CDR3 is 15 residues. Germline V gene data show CDR1 as SGHRS and CDR2 as YFSETQ. CDR3 loop: CASSLDGQENQPQHF. As DNA, the CDR3 is TGCGCCAGCAGCTTGGACGGACAGGAGAATCAGCCCCAGCATTTT.

This clonotype was observed many times. V usage is TRBV25-1 and J usage is TRBJ2-3; tentative D call: TRBD2 (5 bases). There are 16 residues in the CDR3. Trimming pared 1 base from V and 4 bases from J, leaving 15 bases between. CDR1 is MGHDK and CDR2 is SYGVNS in the germline V gene. CDR3 region: CASSESSSIPPDTQYF. DNA for the CDR3: TGTGCCAGCAGTGAATCGTCTAGCATCCCGCCAGATACGCAGTATTTT.

This clonotype was seen repeatedly, ten times or more. This chain joins TRBV7-9 and TRBJ1-6; D call uncertain. This CDR3 has 14 amino acids. CDR1 is SEHNR, CDR2 FQNEAQ, per germline (reference sequence). Trimming removed 4 bases at V and 5 bases at J, with 9 bases between. The CDR3 sequence is CASSSSGNNSPLHF. In DNA form, the CDR3 reads TGTGCCAGCAGCTCCTCCGGGAATAATTCACCCCTCCACTTT. The whole variable domain, filled in from reference TRBV7-9 and TRBJ1-6, reads DTGVSQNPRHKITKRGQNVTFRCDPISEHNRLYWYRQTLGQGPEFLTYFQNEAQLEKSRLLSDRFSAERPKGSFSTLEIQRTEQGDSAMYLCASSSSGNNSPLHFGNGTRLTVT.

Comments on this clonotype: This may come from a read error, since a much larger clone is one base off. The genes are TRBV14 and TRBJ1-2; D is unresolved. Trimming pared 2 bases from V and 12 bases from J, leaving 16 bases between. CDR1 and CDR2 (germline): SGHDN, FVKESK. The CDR3 is made up of 13 amino acids. The CDR3 coding sequence is TGTGCCAGCAGCCAACACGTTGGCTTCGGCGACACCTTC. It encodes CASSQHVGFGDTF.

In its sample, this clonotype was seen many times. The chain couples TRBV20-1 to TRBJ1-1; a weak D match, TRBD1 (6 bases). Germline-derived CDR1 and CDR2 are DFQATT and SNEGSKA (reference sequence). V lost 5 bases and J lost 4, with 17 bases in between. The CDR3 is made up of 14 amino acids. Here the CDR3 DNA reads TGCAGTGCTGAAGACAGGTGGAGTAGCACTGAAGCTTTCTTT. Translation gives CSAEDRWSSTEAFF.

Worth noting for this clonotype: A much larger clone lies one base from this, so it may be a read error. The chain uses TRBV5-1 and TRBJ1-1; no firm D call. The germline V gene encodes CDR1 SGHRS and CDR2 YFSETQ. V was pared by 7 bases and J by 2 bases, with 12 bases between. The CDR3 is made up of 13 amino acids. In DNA, the CDR3 is TGCGCCAGCGGGGTGTTCCCAAACACTGAAGCTTTCTTT. Protein sequence: CASGVFPNTEAFF. Combining the CDR3 with reference TRBV5-1 and TRBJ1-1 gives the whole variable domain KAGVTQTPRYLIKTRGQQVTLSCSPISGHRSVSWYQQTPGQGLQFLFEYFSETQRNKGNFPGRFSGRQFSNSRSEMNVSTLELGDSALYLCASGVFPNTEAFFGQGTRLTVV.

This clonotype was counted ten times or more. The CDR3 protein is CASMVGSDTQYF. CDR3 bases: TGTGCCAGCATGGTAGGGTCAGATACGCAGTATTTT. This chain links TRBV9 with TRBJ2-3; no firm D call. Germline loops: CDR1 SGDLS, CDR2 YYNGEE. The CDR3 totals 12 residues. V lost 6 bases, J lost 4 bases, and 9 bases lay in between.

The V call is TRBV6-1, the J call TRBJ1-4, with 7 bases lining up with TRBD1. This CDR3 contains 15 residues. The ends lost 3 bases at V and 12 bases at J; junction bases unmatched: 13. Germline V gene data show CDR1 as MNHNS and CDR2 as SASEGT. In DNA form, the CDR3 reads TGTGCCAGCAGTGACTACACGACAGGGTTGGAAGAACTGTTTTTT. Protein: CASSDYTTGLEELFF.

This clonotype has ten or more counts. The chain employs TRBV29-1 and TRBJ2-4; D is uncertain. CDR3 length: 12 amino acids. The ends were cut back, 7 bases at V and 1 base at J, with 8 bases in the middle. CDR1 is SQVTM, CDR2 ANQGSEA, per germline. CDR3: CSGLGAKNIQYF. The CDR3 DNA is TGCAGCGGTCTTGGGGCCAAAAACATTCAGTACTTC.

This clonotype was observed many times. This chain uses TRBV20-1 with TRBJ2-1, with 12 nucleotides matching TRBD2. The CDR3 has 16 residues. Germline V gene data show CDR1 as DFQATT and CDR2 as SNEGSKA (reference sequence). J gave up 6 bases and V 5 bases, and 11 bases lay outside the gene matches. CDR3 sequence (DNA): TGCAGTGCTGAGCAGGCTAGCGGGGGGGTAAGCAATGAGCAGTTCTTC. Translation gives CSAEQASGGVSNEQFF.

This clonotype occurred many times. In DNA form, the CDR3 reads TGCAGCGTTGGACAGGGTAGCGTTAACTATGGCTACACCTTC. Translated: CSVGQGSVNYGYTF. This rearrangement joins TRBV29-1 to TRBJ1-2; 7 nucleotides align to TRBD1. This CDR3 is 14 amino acids long. V lost 4 bases and J lost 1; bases outside the gene matches: 6. From germline, CDR1 is SQVTM and CDR2 ANQGSEA.

This clonotype was counted many times. The gene calls are TRBV7-8 and TRBJ1-6; the D gene is possibly TRBD1 (5 bases). Germline CDR1 SGHVS, CDR2 FQNEAQ. The CDR3 sequence is 16 residues long. Trimming took off 2 bases at V and 0 bases at J, with 8 bases between the two ends. CDR3 in amino acids: CASSLQGASYNSPLHF. The CDR3 DNA reads as TGTGCCAGCAGCTTACAGGGTGCCTCCTATAATTCACCCCTCCACTTT.